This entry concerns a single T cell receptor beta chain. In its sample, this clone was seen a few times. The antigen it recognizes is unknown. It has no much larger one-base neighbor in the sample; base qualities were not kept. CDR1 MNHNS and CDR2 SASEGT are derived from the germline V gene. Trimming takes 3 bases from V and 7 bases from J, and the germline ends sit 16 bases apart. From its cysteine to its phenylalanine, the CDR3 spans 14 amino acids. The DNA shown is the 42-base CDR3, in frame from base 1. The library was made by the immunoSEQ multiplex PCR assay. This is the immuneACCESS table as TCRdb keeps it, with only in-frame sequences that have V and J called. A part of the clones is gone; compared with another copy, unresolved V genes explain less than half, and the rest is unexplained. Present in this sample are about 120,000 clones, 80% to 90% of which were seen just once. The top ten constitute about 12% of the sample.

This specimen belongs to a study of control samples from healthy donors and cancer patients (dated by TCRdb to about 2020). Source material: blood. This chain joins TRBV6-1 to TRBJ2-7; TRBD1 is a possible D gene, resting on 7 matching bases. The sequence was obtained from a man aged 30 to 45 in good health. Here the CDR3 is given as CASSDGGGIKEQYF. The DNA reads TGTGCCAGCAGTGATGGAGGGGGCATCAAAGAGCAGTACTTC.